This T cell receptor beta chain was retrieved from a study of T cells in Graves' hyperthyroidism and ophthalmopathy. Notes on the study in general: Appearing also in blood were most of the thyroid clonotypes expanded above 0.001.

Germline V gene data show CDR1 as SGHAT and CDR2 as FQNNGV. CDR3 size: 12 residues. There are a few counts of this clonotype. Its antigen is undetermined. This may arise from a read error, as a much more abundant clone is one base away. TCR beta CDR3 sequences were amplified from RNA transcripts. First-round RT-PCR with HTBI primers amplified the TCR CDR3 region. TCRdb reanalysed the multiplex PCR reads using MiXCR and keeps one entry per CDR3 protein. The sample includes roughly 580,000 distinct CDR3 sequences, 14% of them seen just once. The authors obtained PBMCs from 9 to 10 ml of fresh peripheral blood.

The sequencing sample was made of blood. V is TRBV11-2 and J is TRBJ2-7; D is undetermined. This TCR derives from a woman aged 25-40 years with Graves' hyperthyroidism that later progressed to Graves' ophthalmopathy. The CDR3 loop is CAGSSNSYEQYF. DNA of the CDR3: TGTGCCGGCAGCTCAAATTCCTACGAGCAGTACTTC.